This entry concerns a single T cell receptor (beta chain). V shed 0 bases and J shed 5 bases, with 7 bases lying between them. This CDR3 is 13 amino acids long. CDR1 KGHSH and CDR2 LQKENI come from the germline V gene. This record belongs to a study of blood T cell repertoires in COVID-19. For the study at large: The analysed material was cDNA or gDNA that came from T cells, B-cell-depleted T cells, or PBMCs.

Participant ages covered roughly 18 to 89 years across 24 US areas. Profiled with immunoSEQ multiplex PCR; TCRdb holds only in-frame clones, not every one. Of some 220,000 clones in the sample, just under 85% are singletons; the top ten hold approximately 1.4%. This receptor was obtained from a woman between 40 and 50 years old with acute COVID-19. The sequencing sample was made of PBMCs or T cells enriched from blood (not recorded which). V gene TRBV18 combines with J gene TRBJ1-2, with D maybe TRBD1 (5 bases). CDR3 DNA sequence: TGTGCCAGCTCACCACCGACAGAGTATGGCTACACCTTC. Residues: CASSPPTEYGYTF.